This T cell receptor (beta chain) stems from a study of CD8+ T cells in alopecia areata. This clone was seen a handful of times. The germline V and J ends were trimmed by 7 bases and 2 bases, with 5 bases remaining between them. The V gene's germline CDR1 is MNHNS and CDR2 SASEGT. This CDR3 is 11 amino acids long. It was cDNA, reverse transcribed from extracted RNA, that served as the sequencing template. Sequenced by immunoSEQ multiplex PCR; TCRdb stores in-frame clones only, minus some. The table records around 190,000 clones, roughly 56% of them present only once. V and J are TRBV6-1 and TRBJ1-1; no clear D gene. The receptor was isolated from a human donor in good health. The sequencing input was CD8+ T cells sorted from blood. CDR3 loop: CASKDNTEAFF. CDR3 DNA: TGTGCCAGCAAGGACAACACTGAAGCTTTCTTT.